The entry below describes one T cell receptor beta chain. Its antigen is not identified. The data originate from a study of identifying expanded T cells in peripheral blood. Study-wide points: Technical replicates showed approximately 1.2 changed clones; around 2 weeks roughly 16; four weeks 19. Variance in clone template counts between roughly two-week samples significantly increased with total template count across all healthy donors.

Measured with immunoSEQ multiplex PCR; TCRdb has only the in-frame clones, and not every one. The sample includes about 78,000 clones, approximately 85% of them seen just once. The CDR3 loop spans 15 amino acids. The trim removed 2 bases at V and 3 bases at J, leaving 5 bases unmatched. Germline-derived CDR1 and CDR2 are MNHNS and SASEGT. During the collection period, no donor immune events like infections were recorded. This TCR came from a person between 18 and 75 years old in good health. The sample consisted of blood. This chain uses TRBV6-1 with TRBJ2-7, with 9 bases aligning to TRBD2. The CDR3 DNA reads as TGTGCCAGCAGTGAATTAGCGGGAGTAGGCTACGAGCAGTACTTC. It translates to CASSELAGVGYEQYF.